A selection of T cell receptor beta chains follows, all from one sample in a study of regulatory T cells in long-lasting Graves disease. Via MiXCR, TCRdb re-called the multiplex PCR reads, giving one row per CDR3 protein. The data contain about 430,000 distinct CDR3 sequences, 14% to 15% of them singletons. These data were also reused for a study on T cells in Graves' hyperthyroidism and ophthalmopathy.

This sample comprised peripheral blood mononuclear cells (PBMCs), obtained at new diagnosis, from a patient treated with antithyroid drugs. These receptors were collected from a woman aged 40 to 50 with Graves disease. Each CDR3 is given with its conserved first and last residue. D genes are given only for firm matches. Some rows mark clone size as missing; the rest say once, few, many or name a class of expanded clone.

j_gene: TRBJ2-1
v_gene: TRBV14
d_gene: .
len: 13
abundance: few
CDR3aa: CASSQAPYNEQFF
CDR3nt: TGTGCCAGCAGCCAAGCACCTTACAATGAGCAGTTCTTC

j_gene: TRBJ2-1
v_gene: TRBV6-2/TRBV6-3
d_gene: TRBD2
len: 13
abundance: many
CDR3aa: CASSLAGGGEQFF
CDR3nt: TGTGCCAGCAGCCTAGCGGGAGGGGGTGAGCAGTTCTTC

j_gene: TRBJ2-7
v_gene: TRBV18
d_gene: .
len: 12
abundance: many
CDR3aa: CASSPNLLAQYF
CDR3nt: TGTGCCAGCTCACCGAATTTACTTGCGCAGTACTTC

j_gene: TRBJ2-2
v_gene: TRBV6-1
d_gene: TRBD2
len: 14
abundance: many
CDR3aa: CASLSGSRSGELFF
CDR3nt: TGTGCCAGCCTTAGCGGGAGTCGGTCCGGGGAGCTGTTTTTT

j_gene: TRBJ2-1
v_gene: TRBV7-9
d_gene: TRBD1
len: 16
abundance: .
CDR3aa: CASYPQRQGAYNEQFF
CDR3nt: TGTGCCAGCTACCCCCAACGACAGGGGGCCTACAATGAGCAGTTCTTC

j_gene: TRBJ2-1
v_gene: TRBV19
d_gene: TRBD1
len: 17
abundance: many
CDR3aa: CASSPNSGTGGSNEQFF
CDR3nt: TGTGCCAGTAGTCCCAACTCCGGGACAGGGGGTTCCAATGAGCAGTTCTTC

j_gene: TRBJ1-1
v_gene: TRBV4-3
d_gene: .
len: 13
abundance: .
CDR3aa: CASSPRADTEAFF
CDR3nt: TGCGCCAGCAGCCCGCGGGCGGACACTGAAGCTTTCTTT

j_gene: TRBJ1-5
v_gene: TRBV12-3/TRBV12-4
d_gene: .
len: 14
abundance: many
CDR3aa: CASSLSGGDQPQHF
CDR3nt: TGTGCCAGCAGTTTATCGGGGGGGGATCAGCCCCAGCATTTT

j_gene: TRBJ2-1
v_gene: TRBV11-3
d_gene: .
len: 11
abundance: .
CDR3aa: CASSGGGGQFF
CDR3nt: TGTGCCAGCAGTGGGGGCGGGGGGCAGTTCTTC

j_gene: TRBJ2-5
v_gene: TRBV11-3
d_gene: .
len: 15
abundance: many
CDR3aa: CASSSRQGGQETQYF
CDR3nt: TGTGCCAGCAGCTCCCGACAGGGAGGCCAAGAGACCCAGTACTTC

j_gene: TRBJ2-7
v_gene: TRBV7-9
d_gene: .
len: 15
abundance: many
CDR3aa: CASSPPLGSDTQQYF
CDR3nt: TGTGCCAGCAGCCCCCCCCTGGGGTCGGATACGCAGCAGTACTTC

j_gene: TRBJ1-1
v_gene: TRBV19
d_gene: .
len: 15
abundance: many
CDR3aa: CASSKAGIQNTEAFF
CDR3nt: TGTGCCAGTAGTAAGGCAGGTATCCAAAACACTGAAGCTTTCTTT

j_gene: TRBJ1-1
v_gene: TRBV19
d_gene: TRBD1
len: 15
abundance: .
CDR3aa: CASSLLGTGNTEAFF
CDR3nt: TGTGCCAGTAGTCTACTAGGGACAGGGAACACTGAAGCTTTCTTT

j_gene: TRBJ2-1
v_gene: TRBV6-1
d_gene: TRBD2
len: 16
abundance: few
CDR3aa: CATKLAGGGGGNEQFF
CDR3nt: TGTGCCACCAAACTAGCGGGAGGTGGGGGGGGAAATGAGCAGTTCTTC

j_gene: TRBJ2-7
v_gene: TRBV28
d_gene: .
len: 13
abundance: few
CDR3aa: CASTGTPGYEQYF
CDR3nt: TGTGCCAGCACCGGGACACCGGGCTACGAGCAGTACTTC

j_gene: TRBJ2-1
v_gene: TRBV27
d_gene: .
len: 15
abundance: many
CDR3aa: CASSLSLSSYNEQFF
CDR3nt: TGTGCCAGCAGTTTATCCCTCAGCTCCTACAATGAGCAGTTCTTC

j_gene: TRBJ1-2
v_gene: TRBV30
d_gene: .
len: 14
abundance: .
CDR3aa: CAWSVGRAFGGYTF
CDR3nt: TGTGCCTGGAGTGTAGGCAGGGCGTTTGGGGGCTACACCTTC

j_gene: TRBJ1-2
v_gene: TRBV27
d_gene: .
len: 13
abundance: many
CDR3aa: CASSPAAGYGYTF
CDR3nt: TGTGCCAGCAGTCCAGCAGCGGGCTATGGCTACACCTTC

j_gene: TRBJ2-7
v_gene: TRBV11-2
d_gene: TRBD1
len: 18
abundance: many
CDR3aa: CASSLNYGQGFKGYEQYF
CDR3nt: TGTGCCAGCAGCTTAAATTATGGACAGGGATTTAAAGGTTACGAGCAGTACTTC

j_gene: TRBJ2-1
v_gene: TRBV12-5
d_gene: TRBD2
len: 17
abundance: many
CDR3aa: CASGLVLGSGRDNEQFF
CDR3nt: TGTGCTAGTGGTTTGGTACTAGGGAGCGGGAGGGACAATGAGCAGTTCTTC

j_gene: TRBJ2-3
v_gene: TRBV20-1
d_gene: .
len: 13
abundance: many
CDR3aa: CSARDLLSDTQYF
CDR3nt: TGCAGTGCTAGAGATCTCCTTTCGGATACGCAGTATTTT

j_gene: TRBJ2-1
v_gene: TRBV11-3
d_gene: .
len: 13
abundance: many
CDR3aa: CASSPQGGGSEFF
CDR3nt: TGTGCCAGCAGCCCCCAGGGGGGCGGGTCGGAGTTCTTC